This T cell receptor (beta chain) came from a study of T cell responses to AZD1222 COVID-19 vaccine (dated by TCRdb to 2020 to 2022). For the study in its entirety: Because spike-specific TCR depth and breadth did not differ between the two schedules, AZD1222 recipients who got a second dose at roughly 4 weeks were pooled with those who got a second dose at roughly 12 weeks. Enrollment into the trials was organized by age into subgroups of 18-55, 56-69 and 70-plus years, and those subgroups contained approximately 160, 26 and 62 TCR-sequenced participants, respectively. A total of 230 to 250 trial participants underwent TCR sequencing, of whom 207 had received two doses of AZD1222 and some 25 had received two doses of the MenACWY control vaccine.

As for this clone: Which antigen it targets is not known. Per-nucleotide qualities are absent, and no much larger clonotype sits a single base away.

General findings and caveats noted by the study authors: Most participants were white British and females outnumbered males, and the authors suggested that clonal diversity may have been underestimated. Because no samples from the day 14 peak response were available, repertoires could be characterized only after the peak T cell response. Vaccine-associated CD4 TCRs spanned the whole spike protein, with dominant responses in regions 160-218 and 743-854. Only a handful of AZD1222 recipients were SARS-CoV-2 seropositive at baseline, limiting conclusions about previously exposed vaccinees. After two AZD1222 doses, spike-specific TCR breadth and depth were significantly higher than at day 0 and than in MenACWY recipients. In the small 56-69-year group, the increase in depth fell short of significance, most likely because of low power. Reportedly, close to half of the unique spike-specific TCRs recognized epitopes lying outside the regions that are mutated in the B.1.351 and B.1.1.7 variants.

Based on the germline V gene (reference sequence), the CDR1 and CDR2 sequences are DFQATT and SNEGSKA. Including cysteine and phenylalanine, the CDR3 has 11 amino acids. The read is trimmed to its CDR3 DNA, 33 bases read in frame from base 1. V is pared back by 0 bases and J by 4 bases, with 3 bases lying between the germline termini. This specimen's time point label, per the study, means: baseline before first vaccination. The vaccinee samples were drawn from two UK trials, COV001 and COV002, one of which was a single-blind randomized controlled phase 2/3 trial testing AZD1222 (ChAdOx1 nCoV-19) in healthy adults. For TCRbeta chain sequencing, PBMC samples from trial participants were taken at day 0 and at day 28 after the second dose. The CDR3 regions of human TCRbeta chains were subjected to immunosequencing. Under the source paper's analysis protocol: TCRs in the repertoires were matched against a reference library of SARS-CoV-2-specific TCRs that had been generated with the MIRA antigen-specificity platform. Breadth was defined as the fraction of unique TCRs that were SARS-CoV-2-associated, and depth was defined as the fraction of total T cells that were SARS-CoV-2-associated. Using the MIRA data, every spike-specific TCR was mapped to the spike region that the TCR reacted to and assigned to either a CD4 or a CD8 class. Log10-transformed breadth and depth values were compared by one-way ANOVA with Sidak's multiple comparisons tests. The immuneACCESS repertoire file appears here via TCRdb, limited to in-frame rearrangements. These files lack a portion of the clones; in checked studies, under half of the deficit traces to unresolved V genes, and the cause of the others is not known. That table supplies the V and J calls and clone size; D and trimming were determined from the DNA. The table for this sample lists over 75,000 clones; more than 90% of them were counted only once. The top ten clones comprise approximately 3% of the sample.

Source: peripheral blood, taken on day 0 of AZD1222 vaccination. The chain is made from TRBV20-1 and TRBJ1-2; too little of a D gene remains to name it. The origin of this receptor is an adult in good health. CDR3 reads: CSAREGYGYTF. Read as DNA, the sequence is TGCAGTGCTAGAGAGGGCTATGGCTACACCTTC.